The text below deals with one T cell receptor beta chain. Its antigen is not known. Germline CDR1 reads DFQATT; CDR2 reads SNEGSKA (reference sequence). This CDR3 has 15 amino acids. V was shortened by 5 bases and J by 0 bases, with 14 bases between the two germline ends. These data originate in a study of CD8 T cells in ankylosing spondylitis. Study results and caveats: In ankylosing spondylitis blood, a motif of roughly eight highly homologous TCR beta variants appeared characteristic.

TCRdb used MiXCR to reprocess the 5' RACE reads, holding one entry per CDR3 protein. The data hold 700,000 to 1,000,000 distinct CDR3 sequences, with about an eighth observed a single time. The clonotype was recovered from a male donor with ankylosing spondylitis. The chain links TRBV20-1 to TRBJ2-4; D gene unclear. Sequencing was performed on blood, either unsorted or a sorted T cell fraction (not recorded which). CDR3 coding DNA: TGCAGTGCTCGCAACCTCCCAGGAGCCAAAAACATTCAGTACTTC. Translated: CSARNLPGAKNIQYF.